This T cell receptor beta chain was found in a study of shared clonotypes between healthy human individuals. Study findings and constraints: Sampling included only blood; tissue repertoires likely differ.

Germline V gene lookup returns CDR1 SQVTM and CDR2 ANQGSEA. This CDR3 is built from 14 residues. After removal of 6 bases from V and 3 bases from J, the junction contained 6 bases not matched to a gene. Comments on this clone: Its antigen is unknown.

The authors split each subset's genomic DNA evenly across several immunoSEQ plates. Sequencing used immunoSEQ multiplex PCR; TCRdb keeps in-frame clones, though not all of them. Of around 1.4 million clones in the sample, around 98.5% were seen once. The sequenced material came from naive CD4+ T cells sorted from blood. Subset indicated: CD45RA+ positively selected. The sequence derives from a man aged 25-40 years in good health. This chain links TRBV29-1 with TRBJ2-7, with 12 bases aligning to TRBD1. The CDR3 DNA sequence: TGCAGCGTCGATGGGACAGGGGGCTTCTACGAGCAGTACTTC. This sequence encodes CSVDGTGGFYEQYF.